One sample yielded the 28 T cell receptor beta chains listed below, sequenced in a study of shared clonotypes between healthy human individuals. Clones were sequenced by immunoSEQ multiplex PCR, and TCRdb holds only the in-frame ones, with some missing. The top ten clones hold approximately 1.1% of a sample with about 1.5 million clones, roughly 96% of them seen once. The sample taken for sequencing was naive CD4+ T cells sorted from blood. Sample subset: CD45RA+ positively selected. These receptors were obtained from a man in his thirties or forties in good health.

The chain uses TRBV5-1 and TRBJ1-1; a weak D match, TRBD1 (6 bases). The CDR3 totals 14 residues. In germline, CDR1 is SGHRS, CDR2 YFSETQ. Trimming pared 1 base from V and 5 bases from J, leaving 12 bases between. CDR3 DNA sequence: TGCGCCAGCAGCTTGAGTCAGGGGAGAACTGAAGCTTTCTTT. Translation gives CASSLSQGRTEAFF.

The J gene is TRBJ2-7, the V gene TRBV5-4, with D perhaps TRBD1 or TRBD2 (5 bases each). Germline V lookup: CDR1 SGHNT, CDR2 YYREEE (reference sequence). V gave up 7 bases and J gave up 3 bases, with 17 bases separating them. The length of the CDR3 is 14 residues. Here the CDR3 reads CASHRDPEYYEQYF. The CDR3 nucleotides are TGTGCCAGCCACCGGGACCCTGAATACTACGAGCAGTACTTC.

The chain joins TRBV4-3 to TRBJ1-1, with D possibly TRBD1 on 5 matching bases. V lost 1 base and J lost 1, with 13 bases in between. The CDR3 is 16 amino acids. The germline V gene has CDR1 LGHNA and CDR2 YSLEER. The CDR3 DNA sequence: TGCGCCAGCAGCCAAGGATGGGGGGGTAAGAACACTGAAGCTTTCTTT. As protein: CASSQGWGGKNTEAFF.

This clone was found once. The chain carries TRBV7-6 and TRBJ2-3, with TRBD2 matching over 13 bases. The CDR3 runs 19 residues. CDR1 and CDR2 from the germline V gene are SGHVS and FNYEAQ. The ends lost 1 base at V and 5 bases at J; junction bases unmatched: 12. CDR3 bases: TGTGCCAGCAGCTTAGGCCCACCGAAACTAGCGGGGGGGCAAGATACGCAGTATTTT. Translated: CASSLGPPKLAGGQDTQYF.

The chain couples TRBV7-2 to TRBJ2-2; D not certain. The CDR3 loop spans 17 amino acids. V was clipped by 0 bases and J by 3 bases, with 14 bases between them. The germline CDR1 and CDR2 sequences are SGHTA and FQGNSA. This chain's CDR3 is CASSLALRADDTGELFF. CDR3 nucleotide sequence: TGTGCCAGCAGCTTAGCGCTTCGCGCGGATGACACCGGGGAGCTGTTTTTT.

V is TRBV18 and J is TRBJ2-2, with TRBD1 identical over 9 bases. V lost 1 base, J lost 0 bases, and 6 bases stayed unmatched. Germline V gene lookup returns CDR1 KGHSH and CDR2 LQKENI. CDR3 length: 18 amino acids. The CDR3 nucleotides read TGTGCCAGCTCACCACGGGACAGGGTATTTGCGAACACCGGGGAGCTGTTTTTT. Protein sequence: CASSPRDRVFANTGELFF.

The rearrangement links TRBV5-1 to TRBJ2-1; TRBD1 aligns across 9 bases. The CDR3 consists of 17 residues. J gave up 5 bases and V 3 bases, and 12 bases lay outside the gene matches. Germline CDR1 reads SGHRS; CDR2 reads YFSETQ. CDR3 loop: CASSSHFRDRVNNEQFF. CDR3 coding DNA: TGCGCCAGCAGCTCGCACTTCCGGGACAGGGTGAACAATGAGCAGTTCTTC.

As DNA, the CDR3 is TGTGCCAGCAGTTTATGGGAGGGAAGCTATGGCTACACCTTC. Amino acid sequence: CASSLWEGSYGYTF. V gene TRBV27 combines with J gene TRBJ1-2; the D is unclear. CDR1 MNHEY and CDR2 SMNVEV come from the germline V gene (reference sequence). The CDR3 consists of 14 residues. Deletions cut 1 base from V and 4 bases from J, with 10 bases between.

The V and J genes are TRBV5-5 and TRBJ1-3; D is possibly TRBD1 (5 bases). The CDR3 consists of 11 residues. The V gene lost 4 bases and the J gene lost 11 bases, with 10 bases spanning the gap. The germline V gene encodes CDR1 SGHKS and CDR2 YYEKEE (reference sequence). The CDR3 reads CASSMGDPIYF. CDR3 DNA sequence: TGTGCCAGCAGCATGGGGGATCCCATATATTTT.

The CDR3 nucleotides read TGTGCCAGCAGCCCAGGGATGGGGACCTACGAGCAGTACTTC. Translated: CASSPGMGTYEQYF. This chain joins TRBV7-9 and TRBJ2-7, with a weak D call TRBD1 (5 bases). Trimming left V 5 bases short and J 2 bases short, with 13 bases between. This CDR3 comprises 14 residues. Germline loops: CDR1 SEHNR, CDR2 FQNEAQ (reference sequence).

The V gene is TRBV10-3, the J gene TRBJ2-7, with 8 bases lining up with TRBD1. With 4 bases clipped from V and 2 bases from J, the junction kept 4 bases outside the gene matches. In germline, CDR1 is ENHRY, CDR2 SYGVKD. There are 14 residues in the CDR3. The CDR3 here is CAISGWDRTYEQYF. CDR3 nucleotides: TGTGCCATCAGTGGATGGGACAGGACCTACGAGCAGTACTTC.

V and J are TRBV28 and TRBJ2-7; D gene uncertain. Germline V gene data show CDR1 as MDHEN and CDR2 as SYDVKM. The V end was cut by 7 bases, the J end by 7 bases, with 8 bases between. The CDR3 is 10 amino acids. Here the CDR3 DNA reads TGTGCCAGCAAATCACGGGAGCAGTACTTC. Translating it yields CASKSREQYF.

V and J are TRBV5-4 and TRBJ2-5, with 7 bases lining up with TRBD2. The DNA end is a closer match to TRBJ2-7, so the J assignment may be wrong. The germline CDR1 and CDR2 sequences are SGHNT and YYREEE (reference sequence). The CDR3 covers 15 residues. In nucleotides, the CDR3 is TGTGCCAGCAGCTCCCCCAGCGGGACCACCTACGAGCAGTACTTC. Protein sequence: CASSSPSGTTYEQYF.

The V call is TRBV6-1, the J call TRBJ2-1; weak D call: TRBD1 (6 bases). The length of the CDR3 is 16 residues. CDR1 and CDR2 (germline): MNHNS, SASEGT. Trimming cost V 2 bases and J 5 bases, with 16 bases left between them. The CDR3 coding sequence is TGTGCCAGCAGTGAACTCCAGGGGCTAGGGAACAATGAGCAGTTCTTC. This sequence encodes CASSELQGLGNNEQFF.

This chain connects TRBV5-1 to TRBJ2-1; 10 bases agree with TRBD2. Germline CDR1 and CDR2: SGHRS and YFSETQ. The CDR3 spans 15 residues. The J segment lost 8 bases and the V segment lost 2 bases, leaving 7 bases of the junction unmatched. This CDR3 reads CASSFLAGVPHEQFF. The CDR3 nucleotides read TGCGCCAGCAGCTTTCTAGCGGGAGTTCCCCATGAGCAGTTCTTC.

The chain employs TRBV5-4 and TRBJ1-1, with a tentative D call TRBD1 (5 bases). This CDR3 is built from 15 residues. Trimming removed 0 bases at V and 1 base at J, with 10 bases between. CDR1 and CDR2 (germline): SGHNT, YYREEE (reference sequence). In DNA, the CDR3 is TGTGCCAGCAGCTTGGGGGGGAAGGGGAACACTGAAGCTTTCTTT. It codes for CASSLGGKGNTEAFF.

The chain couples TRBV7-8 to TRBJ2-7; perhaps D is TRBD1 or TRBD2 (5 bases each). The CDR3 contains 13 residues. V dropped 6 bases and J dropped 4 bases, with 13 bases sitting between them. Germline V gene lookup returns CDR1 SGHVS and CDR2 FQNEAQ. The CDR3, as DNA: TGTGCCAGCAGTCCAGTATGGGGGTACGAGCAGTACTTC. It encodes CASSPVWGYEQYF.

This chain links TRBV7-2 with TRBJ1-2; no clear D. CDR1 is SGHTA and CDR2 is FQGNSA in the germline V gene. This CDR3 has 14 residues. V was pared by 1 base and J by 3 bases, with 9 bases between. The chain's CDR3 is CASSLDRTDYGYTF. The DNA of the CDR3 is TGTGCCAGCAGCTTAGACCGGACGGACTATGGCTACACCTTC.

This rearrangement joins TRBV18 to TRBJ2-5; unclear D gene. CDR3 length: 13 residues. Per germline, CDR1 KGHSH and CDR2 LQKENI. Trimming left V 5 bases short and J 3 bases short, with 10 bases between. In DNA form, the CDR3 reads TGTGCCAGCTCATCGCGCAATGAAGAGACCCAGTACTTC. As protein: CASSSRNEETQYF.

This clone occurred a few times. The genes are TRBV18 and TRBJ1-5, with D perhaps TRBD1 (5 bases). V was shortened by 3 bases and J by 5 bases, with 14 bases between the two germline ends. CDR3 length: 15 amino acids. The V gene's germline CDR1 is KGHSH and CDR2 LQKENI. This chain's CDR3 is CASSPLLGGDQPQHF. The CDR3 coding sequence is TGTGCCAGCTCACCCCTCCTGGGGGGTGATCAGCCCCAGCATTTT.

This clone was seen once. The chain combines TRBV5-1 with TRBJ1-5; D gene uncertain. The CDR3 length is 13 residues. The V end was cut by 1 base, the J end by 7 bases, with 9 bases between. CDR1 is SGHRS, CDR2 YFSETQ, per germline. The CDR3 loop is CASSLTGSQPQHF. Written as DNA, the CDR3 is TGCGCCAGCAGCTTGACGGGTAGCCAGCCCCAGCATTTT.

V usage is TRBV9 and J usage is TRBJ2-1; D is unclear. The CDR3 is 14 residues long. Trimming removed 0 bases from V and 9 bases from J, with 13 bases in between. CDR1 and CDR2 from the germline V gene are SGDLS and YYNGEE. This chain's CDR3 is CASSVALGSSEQFF. The CDR3 DNA sequence: TGTGCCAGCAGCGTAGCTTTGGGTAGCAGTGAGCAGTTCTTC. Using reference TRBV9 and TRBJ2-1 for the parts outside the CDR3, the full variable domain is DSGVTQTPKHLITATGQRVTLRCSPRSGDLSVYWYQQSLDQGLQFLIQYYNGEERAKGNILERFSAQQFPDLHSELNLSSLELGDSALYFCASSVALGSSEQFFGPGTRLTVL.

The chain uses TRBV9 and TRBJ2-5, with 8 bases that match TRBD1. The CDR3 has 14 amino acids. Germline V gene data show CDR1 as SGDLS and CDR2 as YYNGEE. Trimming at V came to 4 bases and at J to 5 bases, leaving 7 bases not matched to a gene. The CDR3 sequence: CASSPRDRTETQYF. The CDR3, as DNA: TGTGCCAGCAGCCCCCGGGACAGGACGGAGACCCAGTACTTC. Full variable domain (missing parts from reference TRBV9 and TRBJ2-5): DSGVTQTPKHLITATGQRVTLRCSPRSGDLSVYWYQQSLDQGLQFLIQYYNGEERAKGNILERFSAQQFPDLHSELNLSSLELGDSALYFCASSPRDRTETQYFGPGTRLLVL.

This sequence joins TRBV19 and TRBJ1-5; weak D call: TRBD1 (5 bases). CDR3 size: 14 residues. Germline CDR1 and CDR2: LNHDA and SQIVND (reference sequence). Trimming left V 9 bases short and J 2 bases short, with 14 bases between. This CDR3 reads CASDLGRGNQPQHF. The CDR3 bases are TGTGCCAGCGACCTGGGACGCGGCAATCAGCCCCAGCATTTT.

The V and J genes are TRBV18 and TRBJ1-2; perhaps TRBD1 as D (5 bases). CDR1 is KGHSH and CDR2 is LQKENI in the germline V gene. V shed 4 bases and J shed 7 bases, with 19 bases lying between them. The CDR3 contains 15 residues. As DNA, the CDR3 is TGTGCCAGCTCACTATCCGGGGCCGGGGCCGGTGGCTACACCTTC. This encodes CASSLSGAGAGGYTF.

V is TRBV29-1 and J is TRBJ1-3; D unresolved. The V end lost 5 bases, the J end lost 4 bases, and 6 bases lay between the germline ends. Germline CDR1 SQVTM, CDR2 ANQGSEA. The CDR3 loop spans 11 amino acids. This chain's CDR3 is CSVRFGNTIYF. CDR3 nucleotide sequence: TGCAGCGTTCGATTCGGAAACACCATATATTTT. Full variable domain (outside the CDR3, taken from reference TRBV29-1 and TRBJ1-3): SAVISQKPSRDICQRGTSLTIQCQVDSQVTMMFWYRQQPGQSLTLIATANQGSEATYESGFVIDKFPISRPNLTFSTLTVSNMSPEDSSIYLCSVRFGNTIYFGEGSWLTVV.

The V call is TRBV5-4, the J call TRBJ1-1; D not certain. Germline loops: CDR1 SGHNT, CDR2 YYREEE (reference sequence). The V gene lost 0 bases and the J gene lost 5 bases, with 5 bases spanning the gap. This CDR3 is built from 12 residues. The CDR3 spells CASSLAATEAFF. The DNA of the CDR3 is TGTGCCAGCAGCTTGGCGGCGACTGAAGCTTTCTTT.

The chain has TRBV6-6 and TRBJ1-3, with TRBD1 identical over 7 bases. V was pared by 6 bases and J by 4 bases, with 6 bases of the junction left unmatched. Germline V gene data show CDR1 as MNHNY and CDR2 as SVGAGI (reference sequence). CDR3 length equals 14 residues. CDR3 amino acids: CASSEGARGNTIYF. CDR3 bases: TGTGCCAGCAGCGAGGGGGCGCGGGGAAACACCATATATTTT.